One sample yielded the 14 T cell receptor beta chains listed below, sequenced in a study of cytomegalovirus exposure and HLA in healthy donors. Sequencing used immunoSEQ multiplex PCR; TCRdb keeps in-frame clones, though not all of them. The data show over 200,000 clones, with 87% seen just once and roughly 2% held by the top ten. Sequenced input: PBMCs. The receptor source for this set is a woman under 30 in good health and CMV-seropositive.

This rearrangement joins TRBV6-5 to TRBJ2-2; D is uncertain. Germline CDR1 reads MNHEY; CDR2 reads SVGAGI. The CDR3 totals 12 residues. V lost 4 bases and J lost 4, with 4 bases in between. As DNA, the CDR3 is TGTGCCAGCAGTTCCGTCACCGGGGAGCTGTTTTTT. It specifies CASSSVTGELFF.

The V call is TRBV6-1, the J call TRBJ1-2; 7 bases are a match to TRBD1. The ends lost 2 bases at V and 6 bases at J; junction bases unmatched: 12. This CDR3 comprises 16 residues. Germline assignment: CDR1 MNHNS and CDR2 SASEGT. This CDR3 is CASSEPGQRGLNGYTF. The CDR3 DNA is TGTGCCAGCAGTGAACCGGGACAGCGAGGCCTTAATGGCTACACCTTC.

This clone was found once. CDR3 region: CAWSGPGTENEKLFF. The CDR3 DNA sequence: TGTGCCTGGAGTGGCCCCGGGACAGAGAATGAAAAACTGTTTTTT. The J gene is TRBJ1-4, the V gene TRBV30, with TRBD1 matching over 7 bases. Per germline, CDR1 GTSNPN and CDR2 SVGIG (reference sequence). The CDR3 spans 15 residues. V was pared by 1 base and J by 5 bases, with 7 bases of the junction left unmatched.

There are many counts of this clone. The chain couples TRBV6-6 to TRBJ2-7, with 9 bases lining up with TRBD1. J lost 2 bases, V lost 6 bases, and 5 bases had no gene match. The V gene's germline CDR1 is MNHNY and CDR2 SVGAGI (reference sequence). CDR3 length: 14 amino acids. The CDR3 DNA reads TGTGCCAGCAGCGACAGGGGGAAGGCCTACGAGCAGTACTTC. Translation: CASSDRGKAYEQYF.

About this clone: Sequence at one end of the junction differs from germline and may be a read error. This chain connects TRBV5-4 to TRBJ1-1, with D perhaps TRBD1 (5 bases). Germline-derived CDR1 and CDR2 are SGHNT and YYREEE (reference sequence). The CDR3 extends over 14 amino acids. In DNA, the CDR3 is TGTGCAAGCAACCCCTTCGGGGGAGGCACTGAAGCTTTCTTT. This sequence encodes CASNPFGGGTEAFF.

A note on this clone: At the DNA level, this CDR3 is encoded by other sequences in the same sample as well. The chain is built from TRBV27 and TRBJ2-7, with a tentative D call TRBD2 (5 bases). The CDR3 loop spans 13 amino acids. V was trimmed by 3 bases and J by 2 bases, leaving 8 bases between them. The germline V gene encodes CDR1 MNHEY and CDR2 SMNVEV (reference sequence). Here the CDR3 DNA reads TGTGCCAGCAGTTTCGGAGGAACCTACGAGCAGTACTTC. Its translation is CASSFGGTYEQYF.

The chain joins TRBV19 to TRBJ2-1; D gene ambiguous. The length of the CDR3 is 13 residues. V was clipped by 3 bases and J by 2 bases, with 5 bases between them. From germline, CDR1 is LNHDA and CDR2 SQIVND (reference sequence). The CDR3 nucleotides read TGTGCCAGTAGTATGGGCCCCTACAATGAGCAGTTCTTC. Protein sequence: CASSMGPYNEQFF.

CDR3 sequence reads: CAWMMGTGVQETQYF. The CDR3 DNA sequence: TGTGCCTGGATGATGGGGACAGGGGTTCAAGAGACCCAGTACTTC. This sequence joins TRBV30 and TRBJ2-5; 10 bases agree with TRBD1. V was pared by 4 bases and J by 2 bases, with 7 bases of the junction left unmatched. Germline values: CDR1 GTSNPN, CDR2 SVGIG (reference sequence). The CDR3 consists of 15 residues.

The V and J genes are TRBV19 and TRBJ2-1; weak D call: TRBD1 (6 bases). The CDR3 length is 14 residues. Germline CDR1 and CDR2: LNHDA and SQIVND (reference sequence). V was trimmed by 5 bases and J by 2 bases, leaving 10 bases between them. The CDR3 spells CASSPDSPYNEQFF. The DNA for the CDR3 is TGTGCCAGTAGTCCGGACAGTCCCTACAATGAGCAGTTCTTC.

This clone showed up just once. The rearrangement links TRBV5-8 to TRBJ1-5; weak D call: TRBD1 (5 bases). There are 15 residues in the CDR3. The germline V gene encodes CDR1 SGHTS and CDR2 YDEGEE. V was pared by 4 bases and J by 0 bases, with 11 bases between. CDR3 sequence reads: CASSGSTGSNQPQHF. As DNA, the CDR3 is TGTGCCAGCAGCGGTTCAACAGGTAGCAATCAGCCCCAGCATTTT.

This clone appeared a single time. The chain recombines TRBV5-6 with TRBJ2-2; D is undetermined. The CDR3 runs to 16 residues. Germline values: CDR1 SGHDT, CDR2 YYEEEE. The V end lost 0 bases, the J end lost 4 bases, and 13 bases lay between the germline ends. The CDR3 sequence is CASSLEVEAGTGELFF. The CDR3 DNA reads TGTGCCAGCAGCTTGGAGGTTGAGGCTGGCACCGGGGAGCTGTTTTTT.

The CDR3 reads CASSSTIQIPGNTIYF. As DNA, the CDR3 is TGCGCCAGCAGCTCTACCATACAGATTCCGGGAAACACCATATATTTT. The chain employs TRBV5-1 and TRBJ1-3, with D hard to call. The CDR3 consists of 16 residues. Per the germline V gene, CDR1 is SGHRS and CDR2 is YFSETQ. Trimming pared 3 bases from V and 4 bases from J, leaving 17 bases between.

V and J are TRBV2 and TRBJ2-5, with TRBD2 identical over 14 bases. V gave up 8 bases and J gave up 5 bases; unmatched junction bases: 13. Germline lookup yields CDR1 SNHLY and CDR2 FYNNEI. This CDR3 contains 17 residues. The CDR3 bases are TGTGCCAGCCCGGGACTAGCGGGAGCAAAAAGTGGGGAGACCCAGTACTTC. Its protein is CASPGLAGAKSGETQYF.

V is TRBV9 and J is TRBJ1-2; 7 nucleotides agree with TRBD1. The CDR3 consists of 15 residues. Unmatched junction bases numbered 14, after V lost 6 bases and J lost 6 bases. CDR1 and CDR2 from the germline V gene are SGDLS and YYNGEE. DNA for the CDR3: TGTGCCAGCACGCTCCTCGGCAGGGGGGATGATGGCTACACCTTC. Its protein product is CASTLLGRGDDGYTF.